The rows below give T cell receptor beta chains drawn from one sample of a study of CD8 T cells in Susac syndrome. TCRdb used MiXCR to reprocess the immunoSEQ multiplex PCR reads, holding one entry per CDR3 protein. The data contain roughly 76,000 distinct CDR3 sequences, approximately 93% of them seen just once; the ten biggest clones take up around 0.45%. The sample consisted of CD8+ T cells from PBMCs. These receptors came from a human donor with Susac syndrome. Both conserved end residues are part of each CDR3. The order of the fields is clone size, D gene, V gene, J gene, CDR3 protein, CDR3 DNA. The D gene is left open where the match is weak. Some rows have no size entry. The others give once, few or many, or a class for an expanded clone.

size: NA
D: NA
V: TRBV7-9
J: TRBJ2-7
CDR3: CASSSRGSKPYEQYF
DNA: TGTGCCAGCAGCTCTCGGGGGTCTAAACCATACGAGCAGTACTTC

size: NA
D: TRBD2
V: TRBV6-5
J: TRBJ2-3
CDR3: CASSYPPGLAGASTDTQYF
DNA: TGTGCCAGCAGTTACCCTCCGGGACTAGCGGGGGCTAGCACAGATACGCAGTATTTT

size: NA
D: NA
V: TRBV20-1
J: TRBJ2-5
CDR3: CSASFDKYQETQYF
DNA: TGCAGTGCTAGTTTCGACAAATACCAAGAGACCCAGTACTTC

size: NA
D: NA
V: TRBV28
J: TRBJ1-1
CDR3: CASSPQVNEAFF
DNA: TGTGCCAGCAGTCCCCAAGTAAACGAAGCTTTCTTT

size: NA
D: NA
V: TRBV28
J: TRBJ1-1
CDR3: CASTPKTDEAFF
DNA: TGTGCCAGCACCCCTAAGACAGACGAAGCTTTCTTT

size: NA
D: NA
V: TRBV7-9
J: TRBJ2-5
CDR3: CASSSKARDSETQYF
DNA: TGTGCCAGCAGCTCAAAAGCCCGGGACTCGGAGACCCAGTACTTC

size: NA
D: NA
V: TRBV12-3/TRBV12-4
J: TRBJ1-2
CDR3: CASSYVRQGGYTF
DNA: TGTGCCAGCAGCTATGTAAGGCAAGGCGGCTACACCTTC

size: NA
D: NA
V: TRBV25-1
J: TRBJ2-2
CDR3: CASSDTGKNTGELFF
DNA: TGTGCCAGCAGTGACACAGGGAAGAACACCGGGGAGCTGTTTTTT

size: NA
D: NA
V: TRBV7-9
J: TRBJ2-3
CDR3: CASSPEGSSADTQYF
DNA: TGTGCCAGCAGCCCAGAGGGATCGAGCGCAGATACGCAGTATTTT

size: NA
D: NA
V: TRBV28
J: TRBJ1-2
CDR3: CASSLRTGGYTF
DNA: TGTGCCAGCAGTTTAAGAACGGGGGGCTACACCTTC

size: NA
D: TRBD2
V: TRBV6-2/TRBV6-3
J: TRBJ2-3
CDR3: CASSALAGYPSEQYF
DNA: TGTGCCAGCAGTGCACTAGCGGGCTATCCCTCAGAGCAGTATTTT

size: NA
D: NA
V: TRBV14
J: TRBJ2-5
CDR3: CASSHHTGGGETQYF
DNA: TGTGCCAGCAGCCACCACACAGGAGGTGGGGAGACCCAGTACTTC

size: NA
D: NA
V: TRBV7-9
J: TRBJ2-5
CDR3: CASRPPGETQYF
DNA: TGTGCCAGCAGACCGCCCGGAGAGACCCAGTACTTC

size: NA
D: NA
V: TRBV7-2
J: TRBJ2-3
CDR3: CASSHGRPSTDTQYF
DNA: TGTGCCAGCAGCCATGGTCGACCTAGCACAGATACGCAGTATTTT

size: NA
D: TRBD2
V: TRBV9
J: TRBJ2-3
CDR3: CASSVGLAGPDTQYF
DNA: TGTGCCAGCAGCGTGGGACTAGCGGGACCAGATACGCAGTATTTT

size: few
D: NA
V: TRBV7-2
J: TRBJ2-7
CDR3: CASTTDGSYEQYF
DNA: TGTGCCAGCACCACGGACGGTTCCTACGAGCAGTACTTC

size: NA
D: TRBD2
V: TRBV27
J: TRBJ2-7
CDR3: CASSLSPGLAYEQYF
DNA: TGTGCCAGCAGTTTATCCCCGGGACTAGCGTACGAGCAGTACTTC

size: NA
D: TRBD1
V: TRBV12-3/TRBV12-4
J: TRBJ1-5
CDR3: CASNTGDGSNQPQHF
DNA: TGTGCCAGCAATACAGGGGACGGAAGCAATCAGCCCCAGCATTTT

size: NA
D: NA
V: TRBV21-1
J: TRBJ1-5
CDR3: CASSPTGEQPQHF
DNA: TGTGCCAGCAGCCCGACAGGGGAACAGCCCCAGCATTTT

size: NA
D: NA
V: TRBV19
J: TRBJ1-5
CDR3: CASSPPLLNSNQPQHF
DNA: TGTGCCAGTAGTCCCCCGCTCCTCAATAGCAATCAGCCCCAGCATTTT

size: NA
D: TRBD2
V: TRBV10-1
J: TRBJ2-1
CDR3: CASSEYSGRSYNEQFF
DNA: TGCGCCAGCAGTGAATATAGCGGGAGAAGCTACAATGAGCAGTTCTTC

size: NA
D: NA
V: TRBV6-6
J: TRBJ1-1
CDR3: CASTPTGRAEAFF
DNA: TGTGCCAGCACTCCGACAGGCAGGGCTGAAGCTTTCTTT

size: NA
D: NA
V: TRBV3-1
J: TRBJ2-2
CDR3: CASSQVTPGELFF
DNA: TGTGCCAGCAGCCAAGTAACCCCCGGGGAGCTGTTTTTT

size: NA
D: NA
V: TRBV20-1
J: TRBJ2-7
CDR3: CSARDGGGTEDQYF
DNA: TGCAGTGCTAGAGATGGAGGGGGCACCGAGGACCAGTACTTC

size: NA
D: NA
V: TRBV29-1
J: TRBJ1-4
CDR3: CSMRAEGEKLFF
DNA: TGCAGCATGCGGGCGGAAGGAGAAAAACTGTTTTTT

size: NA
D: NA
V: TRBV5-1
J: TRBJ1-2
CDR3: CASSLFRGSSGYTF
DNA: TGCGCCAGCAGCTTGTTTAGGGGATCGAGTGGCTACACCTTC

size: NA
D: TRBD2
V: TRBV27
J: TRBJ2-3
CDR3: CASSFVRPGLAYTDTQYF
DNA: TGTGCCAGCAGTTTTGTTCGGCCGGGACTAGCCTACACAGATACGCAGTATTTT

size: once
D: NA
V: TRBV5-1
J: TRBJ2-7
CDR3: CASSLGRPNYEQYF
DNA: TGCGCCAGCTCACTCGGGCGGCCTAACTACGAGCAGTACTTC

size: NA
D: NA
V: TRBV7-8
J: TRBJ1-2
CDR3: CASSLGRVPVLFYGYTF
DNA: TGTGCCAGCAGCTTAGGCCGGGTACCCGTACTTTTCTATGGCTACACCTTC

size: NA
D: TRBD2
V: TRBV10-3
J: TRBJ2-1
CDR3: CAIRGSASGSGEQFF
DNA: TGTGCCATCCGAGGGTCGGCTAGCGGGAGTGGTGAGCAGTTCTTC

size: NA
D: NA
V: TRBV6-2/TRBV6-3
J: TRBJ2-1
CDR3: CASSLGANEQFF
DNA: TGTGCCAGCAGTTTGGGGGCAAATGAGCAGTTCTTC

size: NA
D: NA
V: TRBV10-3
J: TRBJ2-7
CDR3: CAISDFSPTGAYEQYF
DNA: TGTGCCATCAGTGACTTTAGCCCGACGGGAGCCTACGAGCAGTACTTC

size: NA
D: NA
V: TRBV19
J: TRBJ1-4
CDR3: CASSTANGEKLFF
DNA: TGTGCCAGTAGTACAGCGAATGGCGAAAAACTGTTTTTT

size: NA
D: NA
V: TRBV12-5
J: TRBJ2-1
CDR3: CASGLGYNEQFF
DNA: TGTGCTAGTGGTTTGGGATACAATGAGCAGTTCTTC

size: NA
D: NA
V: TRBV29-1
J: TRBJ1-1
CDR3: CSVATKGENTEAFF
DNA: TGCAGCGTTGCCACCAAGGGAGAGAACACTGAAGCTTTCTTT

size: NA
D: TRBD1
V: TRBV27
J: TRBJ2-7
CDR3: CASSFHGQGLLEQYF
DNA: TGTGCCAGCAGTTTCCACGGACAGGGGCTGTTGGAGCAGTACTTC

size: NA
D: NA
V: TRBV29-1
J: TRBJ1-2
CDR3: CSVARHQANYGYTF
DNA: TGCAGCGTCGCAAGACATCAGGCTAACTATGGCTACACCTTC

size: NA
D: TRBD1
V: TRBV28
J: TRBJ1-5
CDR3: CASSYRQGHQPQHF
DNA: TGTGCCAGCAGCTATCGACAGGGCCATCAGCCCCAGCATTTT

size: NA
D: NA
V: TRBV5-6
J: TRBJ1-4
CDR3: CASSSASTRTNEKLFF
DNA: TGTGCCAGCAGCTCCGCCAGCACCCGTACTAATGAAAAACTGTTTTTT

size: NA
D: NA
V: TRBV7-7
J: TRBJ2-1
CDR3: CASSLGRGGINEQFF
DNA: TGTGCTAGCAGCTTAGGCCGGGGCGGGATCAATGAGCAGTTCTTC

size: NA
D: NA
V: TRBV12-3/TRBV12-4
J: TRBJ1-5
CDR3: CASTGGGSRQPQHF
DNA: TGTGCCAGCACCGGGGGGGGTTCTAGGCAGCCCCAGCATTTT

size: NA
D: NA
V: TRBV11-2
J: TRBJ2-7
CDR3: CASSLFYGALYEQYF
DNA: TGTGCCAGCAGCTTATTCTATGGGGCGCTGTACGAGCAGTACTTC

size: NA
D: NA
V: TRBV15
J: TRBJ2-1
CDR3: CATSREIGGQGSYNEQFF
DNA: TGTGCCACCAGCAGAGAGATAGGGGGTCAAGGCTCCTACAATGAGCAGTTCTTC

size: NA
D: TRBD2
V: TRBV27
J: TRBJ2-1
CDR3: CASSYSTSGHNEQFF
DNA: TGTGCCAGCAGTTATTCGACTAGCGGCCACAATGAGCAGTTCTTC

size: NA
D: NA
V: TRBV20-1
J: TRBJ2-2
CDR3: CSAPTVEGDTGELFF
DNA: TGCAGTGCACCCACAGTTGAGGGAGACACCGGGGAGCTGTTTTTT

size: NA
D: NA
V: TRBV24-1
J: TRBJ2-5
CDR3: CATSEPSGGTETQYF
DNA: TGTGCCACCAGTGAGCCCTCGGGGGGCACGGAGACCCAGTACTTC

size: NA
D: TRBD1
V: TRBV6-2/TRBV6-3
J: TRBJ1-1
CDR3: CASSPQGASTEAFF
DNA: TGTGCCAGCAGTCCACAGGGGGCGAGCACTGAAGCTTTCTTT

size: NA
D: NA
V: TRBV4-1
J: TRBJ1-1
CDR3: CASSQVQGSDTEAFF
DNA: TGCGCCAGCAGCCAAGTTCAGGGCAGCGACACTGAAGCTTTCTTT

size: NA
D: NA
V: TRBV28
J: TRBJ2-3
CDR3: CASSLKPYTDTQYF
DNA: TGTGCCAGCAGTTTAAAACCATACACAGATACGCAGTATTTT

size: NA
D: NA
V: TRBV2
J: TRBJ2-6
CDR3: CASSESSGANVLTF
DNA: TGTGCCAGCAGTGAATCCTCTGGGGCCAACGTCCTGACTTTC

size: NA
D: NA
V: TRBV14
J: TRBJ1-5
CDR3: CASSNSLQAPQHF
DNA: TGTGCCAGCAGCAACTCCCTCCAGGCGCCCCAGCATTTT

size: NA
D: NA
V: TRBV18
J: TRBJ2-7
CDR3: CASSQPGAYEQYF
DNA: TGTGCCAGCTCTCAGCCGGGGGCCTACGAGCAGTACTTC

size: NA
D: TRBD1
V: TRBV4-2
J: TRBJ1-1
CDR3: CASSQDLQRAGGNTEAFF
DNA: TGTGCCAGCAGCCAAGATCTCCAAAGGGCAGGGGGTAACACTGAAGCTTTCTTT